Listed here are 18 T cell receptor beta chains from one sample, sequenced in a study of cytomegalovirus exposure and HLA in healthy donors. Researchers ran the PCR with 60 Vbeta and 13 Jbeta primers. The method was immunoSEQ multiplex PCR; TCRdb's version includes in-frame clones alone and lacks a portion of them. Among over 150,000 clones, 60% to 80% were seen once, and the ten largest hold more than 1.2%. The sample consisted of PBMCs. The receptors originated from a man aged 60 to 69 in good health and CMV-seronegative.

The rearrangement joins TRBV19 to TRBJ2-7; 7 bases map to TRBD1. V dropped 6 bases and J dropped 2; count of bases not matched to a gene: 4. The germline CDR1 and CDR2 sequences are LNHDA and SQIVND (reference sequence). The CDR3 is 13 amino acids. CDR3 DNA: TGTGCCAGTAGGGGGGACAGAGCCTACGAGCAGTACTTC. This gives the protein CASRGDRAYEQYF.

The table lists this clone with a few counts. The gene calls are TRBV9 and TRBJ2-3, with no clear D. Germline lookup yields CDR1 SGDLS and CDR2 YYNGEE. CDR3 length equals 13 residues. The ends were cut back, 4 bases at V and 2 bases at J, with 8 bases in the middle. The CDR3, as DNA: TGTGCCAGCAGCTTTACTATCACAGATACGCAGTATTTT. Its translation is CASSFTITDTQYF.

Regarding this clone: A junction boundary mismatches the germline segment, possibly from a read error. This rearrangement joins TRBV19 to TRBJ2-1, with TRBD2 identical over 7 bases. Looked up from germline, CDR1 is LNHDA and CDR2 is SQIVND (reference sequence). The CDR3 is made up of 15 amino acids. The DNA for the CDR3 is TGTGTCAGTTCAACGGGACTACGCTCCTACAATGAGCAGTTCTTC. The encoded protein is CVSSTGLRSYNEQFF.

The chain uses TRBV10-3 and TRBJ2-7; TRBD1 aligns across 7 bases. V dropped 5 bases and J dropped 2; count of bases not matched to a gene: 12. Germline CDR1 is ENHRY and CDR2 is SYGVKD. The CDR3 length is 16 residues. The CDR3 loop is CAISSLPRDRAYEQYF. CDR3 sequence (DNA): TGTGCCATCAGTTCTTTGCCCCGGGACAGAGCCTACGAGCAGTACTTC.

DNA for the CDR3: TGTGCCAGCAGCTTAAATAGACAGGGGCAAGATACGCAGTATTTT. Protein sequence: CASSLNRQGQDTQYF. V is TRBV7-3 and J is TRBJ2-3; 8 nucleotides agree with TRBD1. This CDR3 is 15 amino acids long. CDR1 is SGHTA, CDR2 FQGTGA, per germline. With 1 base clipped from V and 5 bases from J, the junction kept 5 bases outside the gene matches. The complete variable domain, with remaining parts taken from reference TRBV7-3 and TRBJ2-3, reads GAGVSQTPSNKVTEKGKYVELRCDPISGHTALYWYRQSLGQGPEFLIYFQGTGAADDSGLPNDRFFAVRPEGSVSTLKIQRTERGDSAVYLCASSLNRQGQDTQYFGPGTRLTVL.

This clone was counted only a few times. This chain connects TRBV30 to TRBJ2-3; 9 positions match TRBD1. Germline V gene sequence: CDR1 GTSNPN, CDR2 SVGIG (reference sequence). This CDR3 contains 14 residues. Trimming cost V 2 bases and J 1 base; bases outside gene matches: 1. CDR3 coding DNA: TGTGCCTGGAGTCGGACAGGGGGCACAGATACGCAGTATTTT. Translated, it gives CAWSRTGGTDTQYF. Full variable domain (outside the CDR3, taken from reference TRBV30 and TRBJ2-3): SQTIHQWPATLVQPVGSPLSLECTVEGTSNPNLYWYRQAAGRGLQLLFYSVGIGQISSEVPQNLSASRPQDRQFILSSKKLLLSDSGFYLCAWSRTGGTDTQYFGPGTRLTVL.

The rearrangement uses TRBV18 and TRBJ2-1; a possible D gene is TRBD2 (6 bases). The CDR3 consists of 14 residues. The germline V gene has CDR1 KGHSH and CDR2 LQKENI. V gave up 3 bases and J gave up 8 bases, with 14 bases separating them. The CDR3 DNA follows: TGTGCCAGCTCACCTAAGCGGGCTGGGGATGAGCAGTTCTTC. Amino acid sequence: CASSPKRAGDEQFF.

The rearrangement joins TRBV25-1 to TRBJ1-2, with TRBD1 matching 8 bases. Looked up from germline, CDR1 is MGHDK and CDR2 is SYGVNS. The CDR3 has 14 residues. Trimming removed 4 bases from V and 9 bases from J; junction bases left unmatched: 10. CDR3 sequence (DNA): TGTGCCAGCAGTGGGACAGGGTCCACCTTTCGCTACACCTTC. It yields the protein CASSGTGSTFRYTF.

V usage is TRBV10-1 and J usage is TRBJ1-4, with D perhaps TRBD1 (6 bases). In germline, CDR1 is WNHNN, CDR2 SYGVQD (reference sequence). V was pared by 3 bases and J by 8 bases, with 10 bases between. The CDR3 contains 13 residues. This CDR3 is CASSEGGLEKLFF. In DNA, the CDR3 is TGCGCCAGCAGTGAAGGGGGTTTAGAAAAACTGTTTTTT.

The rearrangement joins TRBV14 to TRBJ2-7; D unresolved. CDR1 SGHDN and CDR2 FVKESK come from the germline V gene. V dropped 3 bases and J dropped 3 bases, with 9 bases sitting between them. The CDR3 is made up of 13 amino acids. CDR3 amino acids: CASSQGHLYEQYF. CDR3 nucleotides: TGTGCCAGCAGCCAGGGCCATCTCTACGAGCAGTACTTC. Filled out from reference TRBV14 and TRBJ2-7, the complete variable domain reads EAGVTQFPSHSVIEKGQTVTLRCDPISGHDNLYWYRRVMGKEIKFLLHFVKESKQDESGMPNNRFLAERTGGTYSTLKVQPAELEDSGVYFCASSQGHLYEQYFGPGTRLTVT.

This CDR3 is CASTHTILKETQYF. CDR3 nucleotides: TGTGCCAGCACCCATACGATACTGAAAGAGACCCAGTACTTC. The gene calls are TRBV28 and TRBJ2-5; D is undetermined. Germline-derived CDR1 and CDR2 are MDHEN and SYDVKM. This CDR3 region has 14 residues. V lost 7 bases to trimming and J lost 3 bases, with 15 bases between them.

The chain couples TRBV6-6 to TRBJ1-1; possibly TRBD1 for D (5 bases). CDR1 and CDR2 from the germline V gene are MNHNY and SVGAGI (reference sequence). V gave up 3 bases and J gave up 1 base, with 12 bases separating them. The CDR3 is 15 amino acids. CDR3 region: CASSYPQGGNTEAFF. DNA for the CDR3: TGTGCCAGCAGTTATCCTCAGGGAGGGAACACTGAAGCTTTCTTT.

The gene calls are TRBV7-2 and TRBJ1-5; D possibly corresponds to TRBD1 (6 bases). Germline V gene sequence: CDR1 SGHTA, CDR2 FQGNSA. The CDR3 totals 15 residues. Trimming shortened V by 1 base and J by 4 bases, and 11 bases separated the two germline ends. The CDR3 region has the DNA TGTGCCAGCAGCTTAGACAGGGACGCAAATCAGCCCCAGCATTTT. Encoded protein: CASSLDRDANQPQHF.

The V gene is TRBV4-2, the J gene TRBJ2-5; 9 nucleotides align to TRBD1. Per the germline V gene, CDR1 is LGHNA and CDR2 is YNFKEQ. The ends lost 4 bases at V and 0 bases at J; junction bases unmatched: 3. CDR3 size: 15 residues. DNA for the CDR3: TGTGCCAGCAGCCGGGGGGACAGGGACCAAGAGACCCAGTACTTC. Translation gives CASSRGDRDQETQYF.

The chain joins TRBV9 to TRBJ2-3; 7 bases map to TRBD1. Germline V gives CDR1 SGDLS, CDR2 YYNGEE. This CDR3 is 15 amino acids long. V was pared by 2 bases and J by 8 bases, with 11 bases of the junction left unmatched. The CDR3, as DNA: TGTGCCAGCAGCGTTGGACAGGAGCCTACTGCTACGCAGTATTTT. Protein: CASSVGQEPTATQYF.

Only one count was recorded for this clone. The chain couples TRBV25-1 to TRBJ1-5, with D uncertain. Germline CDR1 MGHDK, CDR2 SYGVNS. This CDR3 has 13 residues. V shed 3 bases and J shed 0 bases, with 3 bases lying between them. This CDR3 is CASSDFSNQPQHF. The CDR3 region has the DNA TGTGCCAGCAGTGACTTTAGCAATCAGCCCCAGCATTTT. Supplemented by reference TRBV25-1 and TRBJ1-5, the full variable domain reads EADIYQTPRYLVIGTGKKITLECSQTMGHDKMYWYQQDPGMELHLIHYSYGVNSTEKGDLSSESTVSRIRTEHFPLTLESARPSHTSQYLCASSDFSNQPQHFGDGTRLSIL.

This chain connects TRBV19 to TRBJ1-1; D is uncertain. V was clipped by 7 bases and J by 3 bases, with 21 bases between them. This CDR3 spans 16 amino acids. The germline V gene has CDR1 LNHDA and CDR2 SQIVND (reference sequence). CDR3 loop: CASTLGPVRGYTEAFF. Written as DNA, the CDR3 is TGTGCCAGTACCCTAGGCCCAGTCAGAGGATACACTGAAGCTTTCTTT.

This chain joins TRBV7-2 and TRBJ1-1; D gene ambiguous. The CDR3 runs to 12 residues. Germline V gene sequence: CDR1 SGHTA, CDR2 FQGNSA. Trimming cost V 5 bases and J 2 bases, with 6 bases left between them. CDR3 in amino acids: CASSPVNTEAFF. The CDR3 DNA sequence: TGTGCCAGCAGCCCCGTAAACACTGAAGCTTTCTTT.